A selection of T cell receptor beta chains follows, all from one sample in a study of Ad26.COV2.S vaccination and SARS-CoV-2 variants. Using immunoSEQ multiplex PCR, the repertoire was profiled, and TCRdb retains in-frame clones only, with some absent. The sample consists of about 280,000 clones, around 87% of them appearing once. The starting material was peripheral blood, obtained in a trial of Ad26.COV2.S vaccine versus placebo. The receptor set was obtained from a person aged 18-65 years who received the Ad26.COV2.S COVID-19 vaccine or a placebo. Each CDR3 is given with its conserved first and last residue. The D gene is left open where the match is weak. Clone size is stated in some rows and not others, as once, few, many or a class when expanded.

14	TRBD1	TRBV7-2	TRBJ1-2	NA	TGTGCCAGCAGCTTAACAGGGGGGGGTTATGGCTACACCTTC	CASSLTGGGYGYTF
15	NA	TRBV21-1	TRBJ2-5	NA	TGTGCCAGCAGCAAAGGGGTTAAAGGGGGCGAGACCCAGTACTTC	CASSKGVKGGETQYF
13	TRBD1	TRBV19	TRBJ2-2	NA	TGTGCCAGTTGGACAGGCGCCACCGGGGAGCTGTTTTTT	CASWTGATGELFF
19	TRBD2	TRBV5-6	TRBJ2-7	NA	TGTGCCAGCAGCTTGGGATGGGGACTAGCGGAGATGTCATTCAACGAGCAGTACTTC	CASSLGWGLAEMSFNEQYF
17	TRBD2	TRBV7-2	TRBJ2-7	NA	TGTGCCAGCAGCTTATCTTCGACTAGCGGGGCCTCCTACGAGCAGTACTTC	CASSLSSTSGASYEQYF
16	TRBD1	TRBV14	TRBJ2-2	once	TGTGCCAGCAGCACCGGGACAGGGGCCGTCCGAGGGGAGCTGTTTTTT	CASSTGTGAVRGELFF
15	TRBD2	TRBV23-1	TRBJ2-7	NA	TGCGCCAGCAGCCCCCCGGGAGGAGTTTCGTACGAGCAGTACTTC	CASSPPGGVSYEQYF
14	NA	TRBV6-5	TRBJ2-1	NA	TGTGCCAGCACGTTACAGGGCTCCTACAATGAGCAGTTCTTC	CASTLQGSYNEQFF
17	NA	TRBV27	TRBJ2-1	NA	TGTGCCAGCAGTTTAGTGTTAAGGACAAGCTCCTACAATGAGCAGTTCTTC	CASSLVLRTSSYNEQFF
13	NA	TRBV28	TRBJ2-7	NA	TGTGCCAGCAGTTTTATAGGGACGCGGGAGCAGTACTTC	CASSFIGTREQYF
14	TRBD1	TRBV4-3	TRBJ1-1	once	TGCGCCAGCAGCCCTACAGGGGATTGGCCTGAAGCTTTCTTT	CASSPTGDWPEAFF
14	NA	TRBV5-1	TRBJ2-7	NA	TGCGCCAGCAGCTTGGACGGGGCTGCCTACGAGCAGTACTTC	CASSLDGAAYEQYF
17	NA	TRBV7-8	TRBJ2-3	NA	TGTGCCAGCAGCTTAGGACCCGGATGGGCTTCCACAGATACGCAGTATTTT	CASSLGPGWASTDTQYF
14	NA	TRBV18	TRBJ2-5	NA	TGTGCCAGCTCACCACGTGGCTCCCAAGAGACCCAGTACTTC	CASSPRGSQETQYF
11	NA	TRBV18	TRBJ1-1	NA	TGTGCCAGCTCATCCCAGACTGAAGCTTTCTTT	CASSSQTEAFF
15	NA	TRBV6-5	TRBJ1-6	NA	TGTGCCAGCAGTTACTCCTTGGGTGATAATTCACCCCTCCACTTT	CASSYSLGDNSPLHF
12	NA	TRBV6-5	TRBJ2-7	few	TGTGCCAGCAGGGCCCCAGGGGAAGGGCAGTACTTC	CASRAPGEGQYF
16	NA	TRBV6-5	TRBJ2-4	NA	TGTGCCAGCAGTTACTTGCCTAGCGTAGCCAAAAACATTCAGTACTTC	CASSYLPSVAKNIQYF
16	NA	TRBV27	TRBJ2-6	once	TGTGCCAGCAGCAAGAATAGGAAGTCTGGGGCCAACGTCCTGACTTTC	CASSKNRKSGANVLTF
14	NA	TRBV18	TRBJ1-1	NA	TGTGCCAGCTCACCAGGGTACGGGAGCACTGAAGCTTTCTTT	CASSPGYGSTEAFF
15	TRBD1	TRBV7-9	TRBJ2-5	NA	TGTGCCAGCAGCCAGCCCCGACAGGGTTTCGAGACCCAGTACTTC	CASSQPRQGFETQYF
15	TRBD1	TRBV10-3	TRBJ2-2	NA	TGTGCCAGCCACGGGACAGGGAATGGCACCGGGGAGCTGTTTTTT	CASHGTGNGTGELFF
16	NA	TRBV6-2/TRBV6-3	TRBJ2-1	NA	TGTGCCAGCAGTTACGCGTTCGGGGGTTCCTACAATGAGCAGTTCTTC	CASSYAFGGSYNEQFF
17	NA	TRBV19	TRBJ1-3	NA	TGTGCCAGTAGTACCCTACGTGGAGGGAAGGGAGGAAACACCATATATTTT	CASSTLRGGKGGNTIYF
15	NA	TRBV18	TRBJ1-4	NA	TGTGCCAGCTCACGGGTTGACAGCCATAATGAAAAACTGTTTTTT	CASSRVDSHNEKLFF
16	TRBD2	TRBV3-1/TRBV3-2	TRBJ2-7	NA	TGTGCCAGCAGCCAAGAAGGTCTGCTAGCGGCCTACGAGCAGTACTTC	CASSQEGLLAAYEQYF
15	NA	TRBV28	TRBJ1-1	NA	TGTGCCAGCAGTCTTACCCATGGGGGGTTGACTGAAGCTTTCTTT	CASSLTHGGLTEAFF
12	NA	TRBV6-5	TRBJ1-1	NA	TGTGCCAGCAATCGCGTCAACACTGAAGCTTTCTTT	CASNRVNTEAFF
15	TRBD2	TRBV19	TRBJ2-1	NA	TGTGCCAGTAGTATCCTAGCGGGGACCTACAATGAGCAGTTCTTC	CASSILAGTYNEQFF
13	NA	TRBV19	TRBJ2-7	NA	TGTGCCAGTAGTATTAGTCGCAGGGCAGTTCAGTACTTC	CASSISRRAVQYF
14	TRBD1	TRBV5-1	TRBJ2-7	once	TGCGCCAGCTCCTCTGGGACAGGGAGGGACGAGCAGTACTTC	CASSSGTGRDEQYF
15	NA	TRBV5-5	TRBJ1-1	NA	TGTGCCAGCAGCTTGGCGGCAGGATGGAACACTGAAGCTTTCTTT	CASSLAAGWNTEAFF
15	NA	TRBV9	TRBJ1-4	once	TGTGCCAGCAGTTTTCAAGGGTCGGTGAATGAAAAACTGTTTTTT	CASSFQGSVNEKLFF
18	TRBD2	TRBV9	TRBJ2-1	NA	TGTGCCAGCAGCTTCACCCGGGGGAGGCTAGCGGCTTACAATGAGCAGTTCTTC	CASSFTRGRLAAYNEQFF
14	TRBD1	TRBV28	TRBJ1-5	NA	TGTGCCAGCAGCCCGGGACAGCACAATCAGCCCCAGCATTTT	CASSPGQHNQPQHF
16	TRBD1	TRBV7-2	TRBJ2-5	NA	TGTGCCAGCAGCCCCCCCGGGGCAGGGGGCAGGGAGACCCAGTACTTC	CASSPPGAGGRETQYF
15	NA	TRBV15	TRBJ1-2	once	TGTGCCACCAGCAGAGGTTCGCGAATTAACTATGGCTACACCTTC	CATSRGSRINYGYTF
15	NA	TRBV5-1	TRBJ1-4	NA	TGCGCCAGCAGCACCAGCCGGGCCCCAAATGAAAAACTGTTTTTT	CASSTSRAPNEKLFF
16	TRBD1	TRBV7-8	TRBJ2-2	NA	TGTGCCAGCAGCCCACAGGGGATTCGTAACACCGGGGAGCTGTTTTTT	CASSPQGIRNTGELFF
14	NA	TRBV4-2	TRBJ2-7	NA	TGTGCCAGCAGCCAAGTGGAGCGTTCCAACGAGCAGTACTTC	CASSQVERSNEQYF
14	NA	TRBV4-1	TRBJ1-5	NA	TGCGCCAGCAGCCAAGACTCCTACAATCAGCCCCAGCATTTT	CASSQDSYNQPQHF
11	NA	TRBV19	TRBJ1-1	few	TGTGCCAGTAGCCTCAGCACTGAAGCTTTCTTT	CASSLSTEAFF
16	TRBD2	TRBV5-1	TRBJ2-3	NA	TGCGCCAGCAGCGCACCGACTAGCGGGGCCACAGATACGCAGTATTTT	CASSAPTSGATDTQYF
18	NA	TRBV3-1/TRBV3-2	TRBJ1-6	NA	TGTGCCAGCAGCCTCAGACCATCCGGGACCATCACCTATTCACCCCTCCACTTT	CASSLRPSGTITYSPLHF
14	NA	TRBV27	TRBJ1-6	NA	TGTGCCAGCAGCATAAGCAGGGTTGGTTCACCCCTCCACTTT	CASSISRVGSPLHF
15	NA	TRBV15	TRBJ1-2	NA	TGTGCCACCAGCAGAGATCAGGGGACTAACTATGGCTACACCTTC	CATSRDQGTNYGYTF
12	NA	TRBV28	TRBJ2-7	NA	TGTGCCAGCAGAGGGACCACCTACGAGCAGTACTTC	CASRGTTYEQYF
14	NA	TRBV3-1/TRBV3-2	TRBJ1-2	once	TGTGCCAGCACCCGGGGGATAGGGCACTATGGCTACACCTTC	CASTRGIGHYGYTF
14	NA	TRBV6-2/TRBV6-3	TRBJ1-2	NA	TGTGCCAGCAGTTGGGGGGGGGCCACCTATGGCTACACCTTC	CASSWGGATYGYTF
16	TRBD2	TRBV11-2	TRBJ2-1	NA	TGTGCCAGCAGCTCGTTTCGGGGGGGCGAACGTAATGAGCAGTTCTTC	CASSSFRGGERNEQFF